This T cell receptor (beta chain) was sequenced during a study of blood T cell repertoires in COVID-19 (TCRdb year 2020). Study-wide context: Collaborator samples came from the United States, Italy and Spain and covered acute and convalescent phases of COVID-19. The prospective study material was composed of cDNA or gDNA derived from T cells, B-cell-depleted T cells, or PBMCs. A freely available public database, intended as a resource for researchers studying the immune response to SARS-CoV-2, is where the repertoires were released. Where available, HLA class I and class II types were taken from metadata supplied by the sample provider and were not determined by assay-based typing. The dataset comprised deeply sampled blood TCRbeta repertoires from subjects exposed to, actively infected with, or recovered from COVID-19. Samples came from the ongoing ImmuneRACE study (first 160 participants) plus 1,254 subjects from 6 global collaborators. The sample metadata nearly always contained a de-identified subject ID, COVID-19 status, age in years and sex. Study-wide conclusions, independent of this receptor: Clinical and demographic metadata were provided uncurated, with the amount varying by source and participant.

Participants in the prospective study were enrolled through a virtual design, were aged 18 to 89 years, and lived in under 25 United States geographic areas. In the prospective study, participants were assigned to cohorts based on the clinical history participants reported in a screening survey and a study questionnaire. Recovered participants in ImmuneRACE Cohort 3 were defined as having two consecutive negative NP/OP PCR tests, clearance from a healthcare professional, or resolution of symptoms. Each participant in the prospective study had whole blood, serum and a nasopharyngeal or oropharyngeal swab collected by mobile phlebotomists. Additional blood draws and questionnaires over an approximately 2-month period could optionally be provided by prospective study participants. Prospective study blood samples were shipped either frozen or at room temperature before DNA extraction. Counted from cysteine to phenylalanine, this CDR3 has 15 amino acids. Only CDR3 DNA is held: 45 bases, read in frame from base 1. V gives up 0 bases and J gives up 5 bases, and the segment between their germline ends measures 13 bases. The germline V gene (reference sequence) provides CDR1 LGHDT and CDR2 YNNKEL.

TCRbeta CDR3 regions were amplified from genomic DNA using the immunoSEQ Assay, a bias-controlled multiplex PCR. In the source study's methods: The number of nucleated cells in each sample was estimated by amplification of reference gene primers within the assay. To quantify the absolute abundance of each unique TCRbeta CDR3 rearrangement, sequence reads were collapsed and filtered. For each sample, productive Simpson clonality was calculated as the square root of Simpson's diversity index across productive rearrangements. The clones in this table, taken by TCRdb from immuneACCESS, are in-frame only. Not every clone is retained; where verified, under half of the shortfall comes from an unresolved V gene, and the cause of the rest is unknown. V and J calls and clone size come straight from that table; D and trimming were deduced from the DNA. The sample profile shows around 250,000 clones; approximately 85% of them were found once. The top ten clones comprise over 1.5% of the sample.

On this clone: It lacks a known antigen. The input lacks base qualities; no much larger clone sits a single base away.

The sequenced sample consisted of PBMCs or T cells enriched from blood (not recorded which). The chain uses TRBV3-1 (or the pseudogene TRBV3-2) and TRBJ1-1; the D gene cannot be named for sure. This TCR was recovered from a woman in her fifties or sixties who had recovered from COVID-19. The CDR3 region reads CASSQDSRLWTEAFF. The DNA reads as follows: TGTGCCAGCAGCCAAGATTCAAGACTTTGGACTGAAGCTTTCTTT.